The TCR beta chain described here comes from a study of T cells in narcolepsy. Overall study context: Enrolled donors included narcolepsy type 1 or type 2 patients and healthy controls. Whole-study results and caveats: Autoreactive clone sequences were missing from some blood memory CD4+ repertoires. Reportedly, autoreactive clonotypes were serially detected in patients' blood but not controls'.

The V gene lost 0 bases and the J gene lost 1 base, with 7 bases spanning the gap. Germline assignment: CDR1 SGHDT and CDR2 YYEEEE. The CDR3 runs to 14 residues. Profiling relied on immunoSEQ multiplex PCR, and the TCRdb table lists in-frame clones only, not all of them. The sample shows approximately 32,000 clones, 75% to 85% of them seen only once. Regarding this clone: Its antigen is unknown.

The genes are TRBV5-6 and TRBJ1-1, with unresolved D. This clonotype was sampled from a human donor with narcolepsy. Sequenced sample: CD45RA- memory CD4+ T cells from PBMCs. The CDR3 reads CASSLVHPNTEAFF. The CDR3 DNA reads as TGTGCCAGCAGCTTGGTACACCCGAACACTGAAGCTTTCTTT.